Below are 2 T cell receptor beta chains sequenced from a single sample in a study of CD8+ T cells in alopecia areata. Treatment meaning: oral pan-JAK inhibitor, 5-10 mg twice daily. RNA extraction was followed by reverse transcription into cDNA, which acted as the sequencing template. Generated by immunoSEQ multiplex PCR, the TCRdb table keeps only in-frame clones and is missing some. The data show over 150,000 clones, 45% to 75% seen once. This material consisted of CD4+ T cells sorted from blood, taken at week 4, from a patient treated with tofacitinib. The source of these receptors is a human donor with alopecia areata.

V is TRBV5-1 and J is TRBJ2-5, with 10 bases lining up with TRBD2. Trimming removed 4 bases from V and 2 bases from J; junction bases left unmatched: 2. The CDR3 covers 14 residues. CDR1 is SGHRS, CDR2 YFSETQ, per germline. The CDR3 reads CASSIAGGQETQYF. The CDR3 region has the DNA TGCGCCAGCAGCATAGCGGGGGGACAAGAGACCCAGTACTTC.

V and J are TRBV29-1 and TRBJ1-1; the match to TRBD1 covers 7 bases. Trimming removed 7 bases from V and 0 bases from J; junction bases left unmatched: 11. Germline loops: CDR1 SQVTM, CDR2 ANQGSEA. The CDR3 sequence is 15 residues long. Here the CDR3 DNA reads TGCAGCGCTGACAGGGACCGAGTGATGAACACTGAAGCTTTCTTT. Residues: CSADRDRVMNTEAFF.